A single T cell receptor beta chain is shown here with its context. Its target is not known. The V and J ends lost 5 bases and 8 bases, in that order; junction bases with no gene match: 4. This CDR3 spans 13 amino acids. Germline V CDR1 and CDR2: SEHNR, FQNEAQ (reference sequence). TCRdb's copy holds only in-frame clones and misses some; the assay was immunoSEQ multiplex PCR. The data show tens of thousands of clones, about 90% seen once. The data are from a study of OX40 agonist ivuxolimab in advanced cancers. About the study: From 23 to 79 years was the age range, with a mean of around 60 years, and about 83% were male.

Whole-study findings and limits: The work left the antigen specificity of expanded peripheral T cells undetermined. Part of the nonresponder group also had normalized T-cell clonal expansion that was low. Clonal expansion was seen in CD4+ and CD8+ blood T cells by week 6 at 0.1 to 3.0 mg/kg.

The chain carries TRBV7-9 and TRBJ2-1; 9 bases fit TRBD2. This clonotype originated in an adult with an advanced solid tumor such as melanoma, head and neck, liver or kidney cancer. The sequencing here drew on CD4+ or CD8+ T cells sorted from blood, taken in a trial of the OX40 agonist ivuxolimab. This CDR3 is CASSPRTSDEQFF. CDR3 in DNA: TGTGCCAGCAGCCCCAGGACTAGCGATGAGCAGTTCTTC.